This is a list of T cell receptor beta chains from one sample in a study of blood T cell repertoires in COVID-19. Sequencing used immunoSEQ multiplex PCR; TCRdb keeps in-frame clones, though not all of them. The profile shows 70,000 or so clones, around nine tenths of them singletons. The sample consisted of peripheral blood. These receptors originate from a human donor in a cohort sampled during active COVID-19. The CDR3 runs from the conserved cysteine through the conserved F or W. D genes are given only for firm matches. Not all rows give a size; the values are once, few, many and, for expanded clones, a class.

V gene	J gene	clone size	D gene	CDR3 DNA	CDR3 protein
TRBV3-1/TRBV3-2	TRBJ1-1	NA	TRBD1	TGTGCCAGCAGCCAGTTCCTAGGGGGCATAGCTTTCTTT	CASSQFLGGIAFF
TRBV30	TRBJ1-2	once	NA	TGTGCCTGGAGTGTACAGGGTCCTCTCGATGGCTACACCTTC	CAWSVQGPLDGYTF
TRBV2	TRBJ2-3	NA	TRBD2	TGTGCCAGCAGTGAAAGGCGGCGGGGGGGCACAGATACGCAGTATTTT	CASSERRRGGTDTQYF
TRBV5-1	TRBJ1-2	few	NA	TGCGCCAGCAGCTTCCAGGGAGGTGCGGATGGCTACACCTTC	CASSFQGGADGYTF
TRBV9	TRBJ1-1	NA	NA	TGTGCCAGCAGCGTAGGAGACACTGAAGCTTTCTTT	CASSVGDTEAFF
TRBV19	TRBJ1-6	NA	NA	TGTGCCAGTAGTGGCTTCGGGTTGAGCTCCTATAATTCACCCCTCCACTTT	CASSGFGLSSYNSPLHF
TRBV25-1	TRBJ2-7	NA	TRBD2	TGTGCCAGCAGTGGCCCGGGGGGGCCAAGCTGGGAGCAGTACTTC	CASSGPGGPSWEQYF
TRBV9	TRBJ2-5	NA	TRBD2	TGTGCCAGCAGCTCACCCCTAGCGGATCAAGAGACCCAGTACTTC	CASSSPLADQETQYF
TRBV19	TRBJ1-1	NA	NA	TGTGCCAGTAGTAGGTTGGGGATAGGGGGGAACACTGAAGCTTTCTTT	CASSRLGIGGNTEAFF
TRBV9	TRBJ2-3	NA	TRBD2	TGTGCCAGCAGCGCACCGACTAGCAGAGGCACAGATACGCAGTATTTT	CASSAPTSRGTDTQYF
TRBV30	TRBJ1-1	NA	NA	TGTGCCTGGAGCCCCGGGGGCACTGAAGCTTTCTTT	CAWSPGGTEAFF
TRBV7-2	TRBJ1-5	NA	NA	TGTGCCAGCAGCTTCAGGGTCGATCAGCCCCAGCATTTT	CASSFRVDQPQHF
TRBV18	TRBJ2-7	NA	NA	TGTGCCAGCTCACCGTTCGGACAGTTAGAATCCTACGAGCAGTACTTC	CASSPFGQLESYEQYF
TRBV4-1	TRBJ2-1	NA	TRBD2	TGCGCCAGCAGCCAAGATCCTAGCGGGGGCCTAATCAATGAGCAGTTCTTC	CASSQDPSGGLINEQFF
TRBV10-3	TRBJ1-3	NA	TRBD1	TGTGCCAGCATTCCCCAGGGGGCGGGGAGAAACACCATATATTTT	CASIPQGAGRNTIYF
TRBV27	TRBJ1-2	NA	NA	TGTGCCAGCAGTTTTCAGGGTGGGGGGGGGCACTATGGCTACACCTTC	CASSFQGGGGHYGYTF
TRBV27	TRBJ2-7	NA	TRBD1	TGTGCCAGCAGCCCTGGGACAGGGAACTACGAGCAGTACTTC	CASSPGTGNYEQYF
TRBV12-3/TRBV12-4	TRBJ2-1	once	NA	TGTGCCAGCAGTTTCATGACAGGTCCGGAGTTCTTC	CASSFMTGPEFF
TRBV11-2	TRBJ2-2	NA	TRBD2	TGTGCCAGCAGCTCTTCCAGGGGGATAGCGGGGGGCAGCGGGGAGCTGTTTTTT	CASSSSRGIAGGSGELFF
TRBV19	TRBJ1-1	NA	TRBD1	TGTGCCAGTAGTACAGGGGGTTCAAACACTGAAGCTTTCTTT	CASSTGGSNTEAFF
TRBV9	TRBJ1-4	once	NA	TGTGCCAGCAGCAGAGACTGGGGAGTGAAGGAAAAACTGTTTTTT	CASSRDWGVKEKLFF
TRBV9	TRBJ2-7	NA	NA	TGTGCCAGCAGCGTAGAGGTAGGGGGCGAGCAGTACTTC	CASSVEVGGEQYF
TRBV6-6	TRBJ1-3	NA	TRBD1	TGTGCCAGCAGTTCGAGGGGACAGACTGGAAACACCATATATTTT	CASSSRGQTGNTIYF
TRBV19	TRBJ1-5	NA	NA	TGTGCCAGTAGTCTAGGGGCATGGCCCCAGCATTTT	CASSLGAWPQHF
TRBV23-1	TRBJ2-5	NA	NA	TGCGCCAGCAGTCCGCCGCCCGGGGTGGGGGAGACCCAGTACTTC	CASSPPPGVGETQYF
TRBV6-6	TRBJ2-7	NA	NA	TGTGCCAGCTGCAACCAGGGCTACGAGCAGTACTTC	CASCNQGYEQYF
TRBV11-2	TRBJ2-1	NA	NA	TGTGCCAGCAGCCAAATTCGGCGGGGAGGCCACGAGCAGTTCTTC	CASSQIRRGGHEQFF
TRBV5-1	TRBJ2-1	NA	NA	TGCGCCAGCAGCTTGGCGGGGACAGAGCAGTTCTTC	CASSLAGTEQFF
TRBV7-3	TRBJ1-6	once	TRBD1	TGTGCCAGCAGCCGGACAGGCTATAATTCACCCCTCCACTTT	CASSRTGYNSPLHF
TRBV27	TRBJ2-2	NA	NA	TGTGCCAGCAGTTTTCGTGTTAGCCCGAACACCGGGGAGCTGTTTTTT	CASSFRVSPNTGELFF
TRBV4-2	TRBJ1-1	NA	NA	TGTGCCAGCAGCCAGGCATCCGGACAGAGGAACACTGAAGCTTTCTTT	CASSQASGQRNTEAFF
TRBV5-1	TRBJ2-7	NA	NA	TGCGCCAGCAGCTTGGCCGCAGGGGAGATTTACGAGCAGTACTTC	CASSLAAGEIYEQYF
TRBV12-3/TRBV12-4	TRBJ1-1	NA	NA	TGTGCCAGCAGTACGGACATTTACACTGAAGCTTTCTTT	CASSTDIYTEAFF
TRBV9	TRBJ1-6	NA	TRBD1	TGTGCCAGCAGTGTCGACAGGGCACCCCTCCACTTT	CASSVDRAPLHF
TRBV2	TRBJ2-7	NA	NA	TGTGCCAGCAGTGAACAGGGTGGCTTC	CASSEQGGF
TRBV19	TRBJ2-7	NA	TRBD2	TGTGCCAGTAGTAGAAGCGGGGGGGCCCTCGAGCAGTACTTC	CASSRSGGALEQYF
TRBV7-2	TRBJ2-7	NA	TRBD2	TGTGCCAGCAGCTTTACTAGCGGGGGACCCTACGAGCAGTACTTC	CASSFTSGGPYEQYF
TRBV2	TRBJ1-5	NA	NA	TGTGCCAGCAGTGAAAGGTCTCGGCAGGCGGGTCAGCCCCAGCATTTT	CASSERSRQAGQPQHF
TRBV30	TRBJ2-7	NA	NA	TGTGCCTGGAGTCCAGGGCACGGCTACGAGCAGTACTTC	CAWSPGHGYEQYF
TRBV27	TRBJ1-2	NA	TRBD1	TGTGCCAGCACAGGACAGGGGGCGGTCGGCTACACCTTC	CASTGQGAVGYTF